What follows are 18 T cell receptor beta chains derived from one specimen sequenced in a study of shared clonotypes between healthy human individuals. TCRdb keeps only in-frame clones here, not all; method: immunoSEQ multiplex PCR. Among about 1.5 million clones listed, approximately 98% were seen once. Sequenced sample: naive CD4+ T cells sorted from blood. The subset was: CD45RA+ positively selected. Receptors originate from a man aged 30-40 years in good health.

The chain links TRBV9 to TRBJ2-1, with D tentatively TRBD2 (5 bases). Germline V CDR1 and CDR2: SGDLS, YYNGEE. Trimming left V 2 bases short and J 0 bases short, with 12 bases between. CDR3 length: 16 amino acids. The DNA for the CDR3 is TGTGCCAGCAGCGTTCGGACGGGGAGCTCCTACAATGAGCAGTTCTTC. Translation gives CASSVRTGSSYNEQFF. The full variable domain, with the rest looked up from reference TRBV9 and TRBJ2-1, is DSGVTQTPKHLITATGQRVTLRCSPRSGDLSVYWYQQSLDQGLQFLIQYYNGEERAKGNILERFSAQQFPDLHSELNLSSLELGDSALYFCASSVRTGSSYNEQFFGPGTRLTVL.

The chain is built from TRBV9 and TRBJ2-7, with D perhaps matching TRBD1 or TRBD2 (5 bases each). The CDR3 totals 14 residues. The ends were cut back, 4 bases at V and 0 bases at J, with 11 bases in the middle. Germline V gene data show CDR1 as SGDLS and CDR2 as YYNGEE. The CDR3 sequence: CASSTGEGSYEQYF. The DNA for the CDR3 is TGTGCCAGCAGCACAGGAGAGGGCTCCTACGAGCAGTACTTC.

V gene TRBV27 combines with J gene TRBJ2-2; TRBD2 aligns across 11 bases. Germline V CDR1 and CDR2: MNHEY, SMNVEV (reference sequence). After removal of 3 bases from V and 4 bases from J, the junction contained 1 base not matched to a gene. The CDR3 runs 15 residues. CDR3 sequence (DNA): TGTGCCAGCAGTTTGGGGACTAGCGGCACCGGGGAGCTGTTTTTT. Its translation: CASSLGTSGTGELFF.

The CDR3 sequence: CASSPTPVKLAGKYEQYF. The DNA for the CDR3 is TGTGCCAGCAGCCCAACGCCAGTAAAACTAGCGGGAAAATACGAGCAGTACTTC. The rearrangement uses TRBV7-2 and TRBJ2-7, with 10 nucleotides matching TRBD2. This CDR3 contains 18 residues. V lost 5 bases and J lost 4; bases outside the gene matches: 17. Germline CDR1 and CDR2: SGHTA and FQGNSA.

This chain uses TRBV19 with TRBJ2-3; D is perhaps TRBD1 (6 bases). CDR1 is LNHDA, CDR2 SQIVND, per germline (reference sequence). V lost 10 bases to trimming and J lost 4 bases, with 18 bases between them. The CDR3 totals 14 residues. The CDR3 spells CATTQGLGADTQYF. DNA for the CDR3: TGTGCCACTACGCAGGGGCTTGGCGCAGATACGCAGTATTTT. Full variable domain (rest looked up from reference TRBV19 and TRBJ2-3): DGGITQSPKYLFRKEGQNVTLSCEQNLNHDAMYWYRQDPGQGLRLIYYSQIVNDFQKGDIAEGYSVSREKKESFPLTVTSAQKNPTAFYLCATTQGLGADTQYFGPGTRLTVL.

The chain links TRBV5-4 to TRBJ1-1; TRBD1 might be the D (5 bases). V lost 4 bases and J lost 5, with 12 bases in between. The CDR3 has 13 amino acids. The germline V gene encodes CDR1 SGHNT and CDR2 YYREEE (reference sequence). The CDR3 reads CASSMRGSTEAFF. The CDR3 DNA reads TGTGCCAGCAGCATGAGGGGCTCTACTGAAGCTTTCTTT. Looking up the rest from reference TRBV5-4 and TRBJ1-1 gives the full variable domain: ETGVTQSPTHLIKTRGQQVTLRCSSQSGHNTVSWYQQALGQGPQFIFQYYREEENGRGNFPPRFSGLQFPNYSSELNVNALELDDSALYLCASSMRGSTEAFFGQGTRLTVV.

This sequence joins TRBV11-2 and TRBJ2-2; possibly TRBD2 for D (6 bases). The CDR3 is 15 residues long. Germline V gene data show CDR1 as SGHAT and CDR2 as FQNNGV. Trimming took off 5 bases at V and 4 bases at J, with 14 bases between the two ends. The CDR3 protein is CASSIPGSGTGELFF. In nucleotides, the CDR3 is TGTGCCAGCAGCATCCCGGGTAGCGGCACCGGGGAGCTGTTTTTT.

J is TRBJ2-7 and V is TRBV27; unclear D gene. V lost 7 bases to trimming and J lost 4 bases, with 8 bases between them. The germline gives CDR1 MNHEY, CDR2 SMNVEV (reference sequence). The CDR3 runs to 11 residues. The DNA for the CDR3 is TGTGCCAGCACATTGGGGTACGAGCAGTACTTC. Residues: CASTLGYEQYF.

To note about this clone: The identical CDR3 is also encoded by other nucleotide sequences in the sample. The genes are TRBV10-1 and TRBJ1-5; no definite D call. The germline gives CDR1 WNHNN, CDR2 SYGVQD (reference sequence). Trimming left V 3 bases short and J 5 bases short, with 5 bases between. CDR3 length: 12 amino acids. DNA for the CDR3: TGCGCCAGCAGTGACTCTGATCAGCCCCAGCATTTT. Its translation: CASSDSDQPQHF.

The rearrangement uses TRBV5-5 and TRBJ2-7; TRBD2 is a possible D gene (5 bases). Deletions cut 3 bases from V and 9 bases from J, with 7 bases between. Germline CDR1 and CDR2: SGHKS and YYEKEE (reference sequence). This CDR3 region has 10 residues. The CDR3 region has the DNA TGTGCCAGCAGCTGGGAGAGGCAGTACTTC. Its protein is CASSWERQYF.

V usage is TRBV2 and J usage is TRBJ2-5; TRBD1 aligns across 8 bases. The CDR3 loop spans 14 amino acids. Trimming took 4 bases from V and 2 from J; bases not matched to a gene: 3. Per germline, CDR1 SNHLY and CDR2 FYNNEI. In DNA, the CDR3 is TGTGCCAGCAGTGGACAGGGGTCTCAAGAGACCCAGTACTTC. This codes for CASSGQGSQETQYF.

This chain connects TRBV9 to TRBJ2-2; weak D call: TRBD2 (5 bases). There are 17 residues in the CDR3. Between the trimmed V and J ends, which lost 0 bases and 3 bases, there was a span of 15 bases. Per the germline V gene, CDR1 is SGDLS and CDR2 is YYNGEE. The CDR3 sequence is CASSVARGSSYTGELFF. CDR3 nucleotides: TGTGCCAGCAGCGTAGCTAGAGGGTCTAGTTACACCGGGGAGCTGTTTTTT.

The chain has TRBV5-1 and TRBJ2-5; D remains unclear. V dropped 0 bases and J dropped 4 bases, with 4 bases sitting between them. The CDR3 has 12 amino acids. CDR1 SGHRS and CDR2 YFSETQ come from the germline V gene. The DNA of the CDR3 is TGCGCCAGCAGCTTGGTACCAGAGACCCAGTACTTC. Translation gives CASSLVPETQYF.

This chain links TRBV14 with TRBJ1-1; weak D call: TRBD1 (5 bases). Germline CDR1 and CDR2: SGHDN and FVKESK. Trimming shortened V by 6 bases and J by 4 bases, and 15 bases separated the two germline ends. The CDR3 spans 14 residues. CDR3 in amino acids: CASSFRVLGTEAFF. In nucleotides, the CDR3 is TGTGCCAGCAGTTTCAGGGTTCTGGGCACTGAAGCTTTCTTT.

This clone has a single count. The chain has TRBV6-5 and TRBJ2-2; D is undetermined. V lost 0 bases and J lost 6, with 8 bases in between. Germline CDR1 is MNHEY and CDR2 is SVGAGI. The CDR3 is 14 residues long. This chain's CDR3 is CASSYSRWAGELFF. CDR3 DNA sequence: TGTGCCAGCAGTTACTCGCGGTGGGCCGGGGAGCTGTTTTTT.

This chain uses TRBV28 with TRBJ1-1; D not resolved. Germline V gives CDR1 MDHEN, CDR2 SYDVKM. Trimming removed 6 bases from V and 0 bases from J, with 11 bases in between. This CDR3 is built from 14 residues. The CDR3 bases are TGTGCCAGCAGAATGGCCCTAATGAACACTGAAGCTTTCTTT. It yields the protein CASRMALMNTEAFF.

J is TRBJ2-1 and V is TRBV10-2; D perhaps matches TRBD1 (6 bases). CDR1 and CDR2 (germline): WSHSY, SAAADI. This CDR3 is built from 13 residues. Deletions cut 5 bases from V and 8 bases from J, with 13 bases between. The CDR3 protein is CASSQNRVHEQFF. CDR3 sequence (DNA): TGCGCCAGCAGTCAGAACAGGGTCCATGAGCAGTTCTTC.

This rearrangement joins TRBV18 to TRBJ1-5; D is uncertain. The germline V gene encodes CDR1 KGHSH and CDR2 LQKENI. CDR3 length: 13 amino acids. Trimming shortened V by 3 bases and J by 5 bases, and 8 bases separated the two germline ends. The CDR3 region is CASSPVVDQPQHF. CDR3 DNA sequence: TGTGCCAGCTCACCGGTTGTAGATCAGCCCCAGCATTTT.